This T cell receptor beta chain is drawn from a study of neoadjuvant anti-PD-1 for oral cavity cancer. The wider study: Non-progressing patients received a fourth nivolumab dose near day 43, then surgery on days 50-56.

The V gene's germline CDR1 is MNHEY and CDR2 SVGAGI. The CDR3 is 14 residues long. Deletions cut 6 bases from V and 1 base from J, with 12 bases between. Most PBMC samples had approximately 500 ng input DNA in six replicates. Repertoires were generated with immunoSEQ multiplex PCR, while TCRdb's copy carries only in-frame clones and drops some. The sample holds 12,000 to 15,000 clones, approximately 70% seen once. This rearrangement joins TRBV6-5 to TRBJ1-1, with D maybe TRBD1 (5 bases). Sequenced here: PBMCs, sampled before nivolumab (anti-PD-1) treatment. The sequence was obtained from a person between 40 and 79 years old with oral cavity squamous cell carcinoma. The DNA of the CDR3 is TGTGCCAGCAGGCCGACAGCCTCGAACACTGAAGCTTTCTTT. The encoded protein is CASRPTASNTEAFF.